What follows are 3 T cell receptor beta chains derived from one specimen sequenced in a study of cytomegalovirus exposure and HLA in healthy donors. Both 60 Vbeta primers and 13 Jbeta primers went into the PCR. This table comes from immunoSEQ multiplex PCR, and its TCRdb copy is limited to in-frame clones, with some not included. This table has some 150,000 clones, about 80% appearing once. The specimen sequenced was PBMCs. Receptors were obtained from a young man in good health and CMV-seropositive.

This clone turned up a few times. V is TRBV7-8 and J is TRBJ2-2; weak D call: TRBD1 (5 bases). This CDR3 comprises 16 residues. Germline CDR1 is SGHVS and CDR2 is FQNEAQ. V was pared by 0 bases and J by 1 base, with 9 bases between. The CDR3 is CASSLALGRNTGELFF. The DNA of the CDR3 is TGTGCCAGCAGCTTAGCGCTGGGGCGGAACACCGGGGAGCTGTTTTTT.

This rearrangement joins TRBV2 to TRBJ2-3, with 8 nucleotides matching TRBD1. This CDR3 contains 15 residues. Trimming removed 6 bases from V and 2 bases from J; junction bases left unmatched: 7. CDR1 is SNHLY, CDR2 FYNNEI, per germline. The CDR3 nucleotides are TGTGCCAGCAGGGCGACAGGGGCCCACACAGATACGCAGTATTTT. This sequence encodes CASRATGAHTDTQYF.

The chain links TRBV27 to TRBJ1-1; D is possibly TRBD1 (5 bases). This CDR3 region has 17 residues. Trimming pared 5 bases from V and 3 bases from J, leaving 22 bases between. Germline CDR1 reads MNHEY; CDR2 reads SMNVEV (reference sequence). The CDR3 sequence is CASSLTGRDSLYTEAFF. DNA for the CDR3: TGTGCCAGCAGTCTCACGGGGAGGGACTCTTTGTACACTGAAGCTTTCTTT.